These 20 T cell receptor beta chains came from one sample sequenced in a study of T-cell memory formation after mild COVID-19. TCRdb fed the 5' RACE reads into MiXCR, producing one record per CDR3 protein. This table holds roughly 150,000 distinct CDR3 sequences, more than 14% found once. Source material: PBMCs or a T cell subset sorted from them (not recorded which). Source of these receptors: an adult woman who had mild COVID-19 (a few samples of this study predate the infection). Cell type and time point are not known.

The chain employs TRBV24-1 and TRBJ2-3; 8 bases fit TRBD1. CDR3 length equals 16 residues. J gave up 2 bases and V 3 bases, and 6 bases lay outside the gene matches. From germline, CDR1 is KGHDR and CDR2 SFDVKD. The CDR3 spells CATSDRQGRATDTQYF. CDR3 in DNA: TGTGCCACCAGTGATCGACAGGGGCGCGCCACAGATACGCAGTATTTT.

This chain uses TRBV7-3 with TRBJ2-2, with TRBD1 matching 8 bases. Germline V gene sequence: CDR1 SGHTA, CDR2 FQGTGA. Trimming at V came to 3 bases and at J to 4 bases, leaving 13 bases not matched to a gene. This CDR3 comprises 18 residues. CDR3 in amino acids: CASSFIPGGPSITGELFF. DNA of the CDR3: TGTGCCAGCAGCTTTATCCCAGGGGGCCCGTCGATCACCGGGGAGCTGTTTTTT.

V usage is TRBV20-1 and J usage is TRBJ2-1; D ambiguous. In germline, CDR1 is DFQATT, CDR2 SNEGSKA (reference sequence). Trimming took off 1 base at V and 11 bases at J, with 9 bases between the two ends. The CDR3 has 11 amino acids. CDR3 region: CSARVQRQQFF. The CDR3 DNA reads TGCAGTGCTAGAGTTCAGCGCCAGCAGTTCTTC.

This chain joins TRBV4-1 and TRBJ2-5; 11 nucleotides match TRBD2. The CDR3 runs 15 residues. CDR1 is MGHRA, CDR2 YSYEKL, per germline. V trimming: 4 bases; J trimming: 5 bases; junction bases outside the gene matches: 6. This chain's CDR3 is CASSRISGGAETQYF. CDR3 nucleotides: TGCGCCAGCAGCCGGATTAGCGGGGGGGCTGAGACCCAGTACTTC.

This chain joins TRBV14 and TRBJ1-1; no firm D call. V lost 0 bases and J lost 0, with 5 bases in between. Germline values: CDR1 SGHDN, CDR2 FVKESK. CDR3 length equals 14 residues. The CDR3 coding sequence is TGTGCCAGCAGCCAAGATACGGTGAACACTGAAGCTTTCTTT. Its translation is CASSQDTVNTEAFF.

This clonotype was found many times. This chain uses TRBV3-1 with TRBJ2-1, with a possible D match to TRBD1 (6 bases). The germline gives CDR1 LGHDT, CDR2 YNNKEL (reference sequence). V was cut by 4 bases and J by 6 bases, with 25 bases left in between. This CDR3 spans 18 amino acids. CDR3 sequence: CASSRLNAIQGLSNEQFF. CDR3 coding DNA: TGTGCCAGCAGCCGACTCAACGCAATACAGGGTTTAAGCAATGAGCAGTTCTTC.

The chain combines TRBV7-9 with TRBJ1-3, with D unresolved. This CDR3 has 16 amino acids. Trimming pared 5 bases from V and 0 bases from J, leaving 14 bases between. Germline assignment: CDR1 SEHNR and CDR2 FQNEAQ (reference sequence). CDR3 sequence: CASSDATTVSGNTIYF. The CDR3 DNA is TGTGCCAGCAGCGACGCGACGACGGTCTCTGGAAACACCATATATTTT.

A few counts support this clonotype. The chain couples TRBV12-3 or TRBV12-4 to TRBJ2-1; 11 bases are shared with TRBD2. This CDR3 is built from 14 residues. V was clipped by 0 bases and J by 16 bases; unmatched bases: 8. CDR3 nucleotide sequence: TGTGCCAGCAGTTTAGCCCAACTAGCGGGAGTAATCTTCTTC. Translated: CASSLAQLAGVIFF.

This clonotype has a count of ten or more. The V and J genes are TRBV12-3 or TRBV12-4 and TRBJ2-7; 10 nucleotides match TRBD1. The CDR3 is 13 residues long. The junction had 3 bases not matched to a gene; V was cut back by 5 bases and J by 5 bases. CDR3 in DNA: TGTGCCAGCAGTCTCGGGACAGGGGACGAGCAGTACTTC. It encodes CASSLGTGDEQYF.

The rearrangement uses TRBV5-1 and TRBJ2-1, with D possibly called TRBD1 or TRBD2 (5 bases each). CDR3 length equals 15 residues. Germline CDR1 SGHRS, CDR2 YFSETQ. Trimming took 4 bases from V and 2 from J, leaving 13 bases between them. CDR3 loop: CASSAGTPAYNEQFF. The CDR3 coding sequence is TGCGCCAGCAGCGCCGGGACGCCTGCCTACAATGAGCAGTTCTTC.

Only a few counts were recorded for this clonotype. This CDR3 reads CASSGLKVNTGELFF. The CDR3 DNA reads TGTGCCAGCAGTGGGTTGAAAGTTAACACCGGGGAGCTGTTTTTT. The chain is built from TRBV2 and TRBJ2-2; D not resolved. CDR1 SNHLY and CDR2 FYNNEI come from the germline V gene. Trimming removed 4 bases at V and 2 bases at J, with 11 bases between. This CDR3 region has 15 residues.

This clonotype was counted only a few times. This CDR3 is CSAREFERGNTEAFF. CDR3 DNA: TGCAGTGCTAGAGAGTTCGAGAGGGGGAACACTGAAGCTTTCTTT. The V gene is TRBV20-1, the J gene TRBJ1-1, with a tentative D call TRBD1 (5 bases). The V end was cut by 0 bases, the J end by 1 base, with 12 bases between. CDR3 length: 15 amino acids. Germline V gene sequence: CDR1 DFQATT, CDR2 SNEGSKA (reference sequence).

This clonotype was counted a few times. The chain carries TRBV3-1 and TRBJ1-1; weak D call: TRBD1 (6 bases). Trimming pared 4 bases from V and 3 bases from J, leaving 12 bases between. The CDR3 has 14 residues. Germline loops: CDR1 LGHDT, CDR2 YNNKEL (reference sequence). The CDR3 loop is CASSPRGFYTEAFF. The CDR3 DNA reads TGTGCCAGCAGCCCAAGGGGGTTTTACACTGAAGCTTTCTTT.

This clonotype was seen repeatedly, ten times or more. The chain employs TRBV5-1 and TRBJ2-7; the D call may be TRBD1 or TRBD2 (5 bases each). From germline, CDR1 is SGHRS and CDR2 YFSETQ. V shed 0 bases and J shed 1 base, with 11 bases lying between them. The length of the CDR3 is 15 residues. The CDR3 DNA sequence: TGCGCCAGCAGCTTGGACGGCAGGGAGTCCTACGAGCAGTACTTC. Its translation is CASSLDGRESYEQYF.

The V call is TRBV6-2 or TRBV6-3, the J call TRBJ2-4; the D gene could be TRBD1 or TRBD2 (6 bases each). V was trimmed by 6 bases and J by 7 bases, leaving 19 bases between them. This CDR3 is built from 15 residues. Looked up from germline, CDR1 is MNHEY and CDR2 is SVGEGT. The DNA of the CDR3 is TGTGCCAGCAGGGAGGGGGGAAGGCTCGCGAACATTCAGTACTTC. It encodes CASREGGRLANIQYF.

This clonotype was seen a few times. V is TRBV7-6 and J is TRBJ2-2; 9 nucleotides align to TRBD1. Germline trimming cut 6 bases from V and 6 bases from J; bases unmatched to any gene: 11. Germline V gene lookup returns CDR1 SGHVS and CDR2 FNYEAQ. The CDR3 is made up of 16 amino acids. CDR3 sequence reads: CASSQTGGLNPGELFF. DNA of the CDR3: TGTGCCAGCAGTCAAACAGGGGGCCTTAACCCCGGGGAGCTGTTTTTT.

This clonotype was seen a handful of times. The chain is built from TRBV19 and TRBJ2-7, with 7 bases identical to TRBD1. Germline V lookup: CDR1 LNHDA, CDR2 SQIVND (reference sequence). The trim removed 7 bases at V and 3 bases at J, leaving 12 bases unmatched. CDR3 length: 15 amino acids. The DNA of the CDR3 is TGTGCCAGTACTTGGCGGGCAGGGGGAGTCTACGAGCAGTACTTC. The encoded protein is CASTWRAGGVYEQYF. Complete variable domain (other parts from reference TRBV19 and TRBJ2-7): DGGITQSPKYLFRKEGQNVTLSCEQNLNHDAMYWYRQDPGQGLRLIYYSQIVNDFQKGDIAEGYSVSREKKESFPLTVTSAQKNPTAFYLCASTWRAGGVYEQYFGPGTRLTVT.

This clonotype came up a few times. The chain has TRBV7-2 and TRBJ2-3; a weak D match, TRBD2 (5 bases). CDR3 size: 15 residues. Trimming removed 5 bases from V and 1 base from J, with 13 bases in between. The V gene's germline CDR1 is SGHTA and CDR2 FQGNSA. The CDR3 sequence is CASSVRGWGTDTQYF. The CDR3 DNA sequence: TGTGCCAGCAGCGTACGGGGATGGGGCACAGATACGCAGTATTTT.

The chain is built from TRBV12-3 or TRBV12-4 and TRBJ2-7; 9 bases fit TRBD2. After removal of 3 bases from V and 6 bases from J, the junction contained 9 bases not matched to a gene. The CDR3 is 15 amino acids. As DNA, the CDR3 is TGTGCCAGCAGTTTCCCGACTAGCGGTCCTCTCGAGCAGTACTTC. It yields the protein CASSFPTSGPLEQYF.

V usage is TRBV5-1 and J usage is TRBJ2-1; 9 bases align to TRBD2. The J segment lost 10 bases and the V segment lost 7 bases, leaving 6 bases of the junction unmatched. This CDR3 is 12 amino acids long. CDR1 and CDR2 (germline): SGHRS, YFSETQ. CDR3 sequence reads: CASRAGGGEQFF. DNA for the CDR3: TGCGCCAGCCGAGCGGGAGGAGGGGAGCAGTTCTTC.